This T cell receptor beta chain was observed in a study of T cell clusters in autoimmune cytopenias (dated by TCRdb to between 2018 and 2020). Study-level background: The median TRB sequencing depth was approximately 50,000 reads per sample, and the median number of distinct TRB clonotypes was a few thousand per sample. Alongside healthy, CLL and autoimmune hepatitis controls, autoimmune cytopenia patients had their peripheral blood TRB and IGH repertoires sequenced at active disease and again during treatment follow-up. The study aimed to test whether autoimmune cytopenia patients carry a disease-specific immune repertoire signature usable as a blood-based biomarker.

Results and caveats for the whole study, not just this receptor: The T cell clusters were defined only in silico, and the functional role of the clusters was left to be validated experimentally. A lack of physiological T cell clusters in primary autoimmune cytopenia patients was suggested by GLIPH, as 51 clusters were found to be exclusive to healthy donors versus roughly 18 exclusive to patients. Healthy donors showed around 3.1-fold more exclusive TRB clusters than active autoimmune hepatitis patients, consistent with an autoimmunity-wide signature. In the comparison of secondary cytopenia with CLL, no cluster-lack signature showed up, apparently because the dominant lymphoma-associated repertoire masked the signature. TRB repertoire shifts, with less even repertoires in secondary cytopenia and CLL, mostly reflected lymphoma bias rather than autoimmunity.

Each sample's TRB amplification started from 250 ng of peripheral blood genomic DNA, which corresponds to 38,000 or so genome equivalents. The CDR3 goes from the cysteine to the phenylalanine over 17 residues. No DNA is listed. Reading the germline V gene gives CDR1 MNHEY and CDR2 SVGEGT. Comments on this clonotype: No cognate antigen has been identified for it.

To amplify TRB rearrangements, a touch-down multiplex PCR protocol was run with the TRB-A and TRB-B primer pools combined in a single tube. Illumina adapters and sample indices were attached to the amplicons through two consecutive PCR reactions using Phusion HS II polymerase. The amplicons were gel-purified using the NucleoSpin Gel and PCR Clean-up kit, after which quantification was performed by Qubit and quality was checked on an Agilent 2100 Bioanalyzer. Sequencing of the libraries was done on an Illumina MiSeq with paired-end, single-indexed, 600-cycle runs. Concerning the study's data processing: TRB reads were aligned and assembled with MiXCR version 2.1.12 using the default MiXCR reference library. A clone was defined by each unique CDR3 nucleotide sequence, and the analysis included only productive sequences with two or more reads. Repertoire diversity was assessed by alpha-parameterized diversity profiles (alpha 0 to 5), including Shannon (alpha 1) and Simpson (alpha 2) indices, computed with an R script. Combinatorial TRB VJ usage was computed with the tcR package and compared between cohorts by principal component analysis with ade4. GLIPH clustering of TCRbeta CDR3s was carried out on cohort pairs matched by age and read depth, and cluster frequencies were compared by Wilcoxon test. Following reprocessing of the reads by TCRdb, the data hold one row per CDR3 protein sequence and no DNA is available. TCRdb's processing, not the authors', yielded these V and J calls. This sample's table contains roughly 5,000 distinct CDR3 sequences. The ten largest clones take up roughly 5% of the sample.

Source material: peripheral blood. The sequence is built from TRBV6-2 or TRBV6-3 and TRBJ2-1; TCRdb calls TRBD2, which cannot be checked without DNA. The TCR comes from a human donor with an autoimmune cytopenia or autoimmune hepatitis (not recorded which). The CDR3 corresponds to CASSYSPPSGIYNEQFF.